This TCR beta chain was documented in a study of response to subunit inactivated influenza vaccine. Trimming cost V 2 bases and J 0 bases; bases outside gene matches: 23. Germline V CDR1 and CDR2: MDHEN, SYDVKM. CDR3 size: 23 residues. This clonotype was seen a few times. TCRdb ran MiXCR on the RT-PCR reads and lists one entry per CDR3 protein. Among approximately 680,000 distinct CDR3 sequences listed, 15% to 18% were seen once. This sample comprised PBMCs from blood, obtained roughly 12 days after vaccination. V usage is TRBV28 and J usage is TRBJ2-1, with 9 bases matching TRBD2. This receptor was obtained from a man aged 45-65 years who received an inactivated influenza vaccine. The CDR3 DNA is TGTGCCAGCAGTTTAAGTCCCTATTTTTGGCAGGGAAGCGGGGGGAGCTCCTACAATGAGCAGTTCTTC. Translation: CASSLSPYFWQGSGGSSYNEQFF.